This TCR beta chain appears in the sequencing data of a study of blood T cell repertoires in COVID-19. Study as a whole: Specimens from acute and convalescent COVID-19 originated in the United States, Italy and Spain.

From germline, CDR1 is DFQATT and CDR2 SNEGSKA (reference sequence). The CDR3 is 17 amino acids. Trimming removed 3 bases at V and 0 bases at J, with 18 bases between. TCRdb keeps only in-frame clones here, not all; method: immunoSEQ multiplex PCR. The repertoire includes some 200,000 clones, roughly 80% of them detected once, and approximately 1.3% sits in the top ten. Participant ages covered about 18 to 89 years across 24 US areas. Clinical history as reported by participants underpinned cohort assignment. The chain couples TRBV20-1 to TRBJ1-5; TRBD1 is a possible D gene (5 bases). The sequence came from a woman aged 40 to 50 with acute COVID-19. The sample taken for sequencing was PBMCs or T cells enriched from blood (not recorded which). The CDR3, as DNA: TGCAGTGCTAGTCCACGACAGAACAAATATAGCAATCAGCCCCAGCATTTT. Residues: CSASPRQNKYSNQPQHF.